The clone carrying this TCR beta chain was observed many times. What it binds is unknown. Separate cDNA molecules received unique molecular identifiers, which the library attached to them. TCRdb called the RACE reads again in MiXCR, with one record for every CDR3 protein. Here the sample spans around 56,000 distinct CDR3 sequences, more than 8% being singletons. Time point indicated: pre-sensitization, week 0. Treatment denoted: therapeutic diphenylcyclopropenone sensitization with weekly scalp DPC. Germline CDR1 SGHDT, CDR2 YYEEEE. CDR3 length: 15 amino acids. Trimming removed 0 bases from V and 4 bases from J; junction bases left unmatched: 5. This record comes from a study of human T cells and chemical hapten exposure. Study as a whole: Small pooled library volume differences chiefly drove per-sample TCR yield variation.

General study points: Donors had alopecia, so their immune response may differ from healthy people's.

The clonotype comes from a man in his forties with alopecia areata. Some clones in this sample may be carry-over from other donors' samples. The chain joins TRBV5-6 to TRBJ2-5, with 8 positions matching TRBD1. The sequencing used whole blood, collected in connection with sensitization to the hapten diphenylcyclopropenone (DPC). CDR3 loop: CASSLDQGARETQYF. Written as DNA, the CDR3 is TGTGCCAGCAGCTTGGATCAGGGGGCGAGAGAGACCCAGTACTTC.